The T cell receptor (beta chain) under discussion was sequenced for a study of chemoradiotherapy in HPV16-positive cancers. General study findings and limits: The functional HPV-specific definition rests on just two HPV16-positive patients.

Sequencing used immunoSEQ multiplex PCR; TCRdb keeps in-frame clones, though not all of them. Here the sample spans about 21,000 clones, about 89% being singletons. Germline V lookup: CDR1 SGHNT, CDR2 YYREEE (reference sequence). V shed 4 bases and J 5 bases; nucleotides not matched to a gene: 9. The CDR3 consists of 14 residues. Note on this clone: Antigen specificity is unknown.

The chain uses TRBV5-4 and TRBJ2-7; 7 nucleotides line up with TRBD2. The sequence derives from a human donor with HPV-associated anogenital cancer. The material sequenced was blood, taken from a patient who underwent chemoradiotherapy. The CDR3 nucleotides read TGTGCCAGCAGCACTCCGGGGGGAACCAACGAGCAGTACTTC. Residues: CASSTPGGTNEQYF. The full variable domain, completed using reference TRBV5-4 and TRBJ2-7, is ETGVTQSPTHLIKTRGQQVTLRCSSQSGHNTVSWYQQALGQGPQFIFQYYREEENGRGNFPPRFSGLQFPNYSSELNVNALELDDSALYLCASSTPGGTNEQYFGPGTRLTVT.